This T cell receptor beta chain was retrieved from a study of OX40 agonist ivuxolimab in advanced cancers. Study background: Participants could have had prior anti-PD-1, anti-PD-L1 or anti-CTLA-4 therapy, and around 40% had some.

The method was immunoSEQ multiplex PCR; TCRdb's version includes in-frame clones alone and lacks a portion of them. The sample includes about 53,000 clones, approximately 90% of them seen just once. Germline loops: CDR1 SGHVS, CDR2 FQNEAQ. CDR3 length equals 15 residues. V was pared by 1 base and J by 2 bases, with 8 bases between. The chain carries TRBV7-8 and TRBJ2-2; possibly TRBD1 for D (5 bases). The specimen was CD4+ or CD8+ T cells sorted from blood, collected in a trial of the OX40 agonist ivuxolimab. This TCR was sampled from an adult with an advanced solid tumor such as melanoma, head and neck, liver or kidney cancer. CDR3 DNA sequence: TGTGCCAGCAGCTTAGGTGGACATAACACCGGGGAGCTGTTTTTT. Its protein product is CASSLGGHNTGELFF.